This T cell receptor beta chain was recorded in a study of control samples from healthy donors and cancer patients. Germline V gene data show CDR1 as SGDLS and CDR2 as YYNGEE. This CDR3 spans 14 amino acids. Trimming took 0 bases from V and 5 from J; bases not matched to a gene: 0. Libraries were prepared by immunoSEQ multiplex PCR; TCRdb keeps only in-frame clonotypes and omits some of them. The data show 150,000 to 200,000 clones, with roughly 93% seen just once and approximately 4% held by the top ten. The receptor was derived from a woman aged 55-70 years in good health. The chain joins TRBV9 to TRBJ2-2, with 8 bases identical to TRBD2. The sample comprised blood. DNA of the CDR3: TGTGCCAGCAGCGTAGGCGGGGGGACCGGGGAGCTGTTTTTT. Protein: CASSVGGGTGELFF.